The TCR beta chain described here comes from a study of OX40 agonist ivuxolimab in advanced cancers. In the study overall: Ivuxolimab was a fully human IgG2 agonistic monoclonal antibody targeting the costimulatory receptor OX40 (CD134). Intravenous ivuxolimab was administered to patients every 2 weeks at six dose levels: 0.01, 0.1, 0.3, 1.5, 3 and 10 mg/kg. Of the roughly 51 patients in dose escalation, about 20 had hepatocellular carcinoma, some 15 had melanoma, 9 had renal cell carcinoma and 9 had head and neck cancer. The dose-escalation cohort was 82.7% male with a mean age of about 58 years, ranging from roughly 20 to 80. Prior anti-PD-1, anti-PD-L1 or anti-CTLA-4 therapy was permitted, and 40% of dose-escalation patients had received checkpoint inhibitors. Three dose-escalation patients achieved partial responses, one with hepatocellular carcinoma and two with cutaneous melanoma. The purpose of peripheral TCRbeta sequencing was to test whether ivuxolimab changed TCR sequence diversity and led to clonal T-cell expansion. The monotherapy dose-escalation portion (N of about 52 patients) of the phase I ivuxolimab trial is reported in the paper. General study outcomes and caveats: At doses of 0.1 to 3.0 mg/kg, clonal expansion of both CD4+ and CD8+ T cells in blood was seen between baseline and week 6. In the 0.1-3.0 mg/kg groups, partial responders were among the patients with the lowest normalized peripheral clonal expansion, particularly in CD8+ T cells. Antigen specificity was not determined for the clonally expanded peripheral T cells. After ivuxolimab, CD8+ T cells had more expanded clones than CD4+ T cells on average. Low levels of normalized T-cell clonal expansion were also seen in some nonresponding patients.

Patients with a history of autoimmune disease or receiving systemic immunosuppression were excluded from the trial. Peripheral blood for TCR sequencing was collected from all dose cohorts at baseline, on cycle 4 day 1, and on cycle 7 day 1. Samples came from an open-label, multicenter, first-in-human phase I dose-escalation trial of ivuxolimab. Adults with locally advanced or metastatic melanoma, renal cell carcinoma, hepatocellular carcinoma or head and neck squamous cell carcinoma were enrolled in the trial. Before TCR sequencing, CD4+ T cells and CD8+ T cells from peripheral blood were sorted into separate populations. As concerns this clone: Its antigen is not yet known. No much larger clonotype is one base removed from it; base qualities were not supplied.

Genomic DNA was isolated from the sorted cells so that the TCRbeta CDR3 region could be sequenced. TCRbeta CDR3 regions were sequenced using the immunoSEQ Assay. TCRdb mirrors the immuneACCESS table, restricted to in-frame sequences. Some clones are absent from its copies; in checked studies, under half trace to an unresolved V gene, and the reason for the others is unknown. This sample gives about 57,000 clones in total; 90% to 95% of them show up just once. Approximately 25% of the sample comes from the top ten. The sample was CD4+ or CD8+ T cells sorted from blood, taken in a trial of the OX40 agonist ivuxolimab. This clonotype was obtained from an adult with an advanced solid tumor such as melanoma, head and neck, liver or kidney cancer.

Here is the DNA: TGTGCCAGCAGCCAGCCCTCCTACGAGCAGTACTTC. Its protein reads: CASSQPSYEQYF. Recombination linked TRBV11-2 to TRBJ2-7, with the D segment identity uncertain. From the cysteine up to the phenylalanine, the CDR3 has a length of 12 residues. Just the 36-base CDR3 DNA is kept, in frame starting at base 1. From the germline V gene, CDR1 is SGHAT and CDR2 is FQNNGV. V loses 5 bases, J loses 0 bases, and the germline ends lie 5 bases apart.